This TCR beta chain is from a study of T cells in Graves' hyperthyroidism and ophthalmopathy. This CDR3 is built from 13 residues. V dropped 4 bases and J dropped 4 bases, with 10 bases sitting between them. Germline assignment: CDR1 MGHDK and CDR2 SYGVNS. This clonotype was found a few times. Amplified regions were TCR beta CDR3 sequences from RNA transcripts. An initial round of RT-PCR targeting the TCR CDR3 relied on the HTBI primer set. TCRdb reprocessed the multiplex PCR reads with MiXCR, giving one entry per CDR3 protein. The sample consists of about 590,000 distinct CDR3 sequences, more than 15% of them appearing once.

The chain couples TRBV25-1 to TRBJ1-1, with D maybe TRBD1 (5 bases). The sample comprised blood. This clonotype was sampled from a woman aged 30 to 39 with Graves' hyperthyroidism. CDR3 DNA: TGTGCCAGCAGTGGCCCGGGGGGCACTGAAGCTTTCTTT. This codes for CASSGPGGTEAFF.